This TCR beta chain was identified during a study of T and B cells in COVID-19 patients (TCRdb year 2020). About the full investigation: Using TRB and IGH repertoire sequencing of peripheral blood, the study characterized adaptive immunity in COVID-19 patients who had active infection or had recovered. A recovered cohort was made up of 19 patients contributing 20 samples, mostly after mild to moderate COVID-19 managed as outpatients. Patients in the recovered cohort had a median age of around 34 years, compared with 67 years for patients in the active-infection cohort. In the active-infection cohort, three fifths of the roughly 20 patients were critically ill and required mechanical ventilation or ECMO. Comorbidities linked to unfavorable COVID-19 outcome were present in 18 of 20 patients in the active-infection cohort. The TCR and BCR sequence repository comprised 30 to 40 patients and 69 time points, with over 8 million TCR sequences analysed. A couple of patients belonged to both the recovered and active cohorts because samples were available from active disease and after recovery. An age-matched reference group of around 42 healthy donors negative for COVID-19 antibodies served as the comparison for repertoire analyses. As many as 9 follow-up blood samples were collected from each patient, and in some individuals these samples spanned different disease stages.

Genomic DNA extracted from blood was used in amounts of about 240-550 ng for amplification of TRB repertoires. The instrument was an Illumina MiSeq. Multiplex PCR with BIOMED2 TRB-A/B primer pools was used to amplify the TRB rearrangements. Two consecutive PCRs added Illumina-compatible adapters and 7-nucleotide sample barcodes to the amplicons. Phusion HS II polymerase was used for all library PCRs. Amplicons were gel-purified with the NucleoSpin Gel and PCR Clean-up kit, quantified on Qubit, and pooled at approximately 4.3 nM. Before Illumina next-generation sequencing, the quality of the amplicon pool was assessed on an Agilent 2100 Bioanalyzer. In the paper's pipeline: MiXCR 3.0.8 with the default MiXCR reference library was used to annotate TRB rearrangements. Non-productive reads and sequences with fewer than 2 reads were excluded, and each unique CDR3 nucleotide sequence counted as one clone. R 3.5.1 was used to calculate clonality, diversity, richness and V-J gene usage. GLIPH2 was used for TCR clustering by CDR3 similarity, and generation probabilities were calculated by OLGA. GLIPH2 clusters were kept only if they contained at least four unique TCR clonotypes found in at least three individuals. The public sequencing data were trimmed at Q25 with fastp and processed into clonotypes with MiXCR by TCRdb, which kept only in-frame beta chains. Rows with one shared CDR3 protein collapse into an entry with the most common genes and DNA. The V and J calls and clone size are TCRdb's, not the authors'. A total of approximately 9,000 distinct CDR3 sequences appear in this sample, roughly 29% of them only once. The ten largest clones take up roughly 23% of the sample.

Unmatched junction bases come to 6, with V trimmed by 0 bases and J by 4 bases. Reading the germline V gene (reference sequence) gives CDR1 WNHNN and CDR2 SYGVQD. Taken from cysteine to phenylalanine, the CDR3 has 17 residues. Of the read, only the CDR3 DNA is kept; its 51 bases are in frame from base 1. Points on this clonotype: The antigen it binds to is not known. Per-nucleotide qualities are absent, and no much larger clonotype sits a single base away.

Findings and caveats that apply to the study as a whole: Few blood samples were available from mildly ill patients while symptoms were present, and early samples from severe cases were likewise scarce. It was stated that prospective validation of the reported TCR clusters was required before the clusters could be put to clinical use. Strongly skewed TRBV/TRBJ gene usage was reported in patients with COVID-19. Specific T cell subsets (CD4+/Treg/CD8+) and sorted SARS-CoV-2-responsive or tetramer+ T cells had not yet been sequenced, and the corresponding sequencing experiments were ongoing. The cohort was judged too small for assessing how HLA contributes to COVID-19 susceptibility or severity. A total of roughly 2,000 exclusive TCR clusters, including under 40 low-pGen clusters, were found in the recovered cohort. In active COVID-19, TRB repertoires were highly clonal, while at recovery, diversity and richness increased above the levels seen in healthy donors.

The chain couples TRBV10-1 to TRBJ2-1, and TRBD2 aligns with 10 junction nucleotides. The receptor was derived from a human donor who had recovered from COVID-19. The source material was blood. DNA sequence: TGCGCCAGCAGTGAGTCAGTAGCGGGGGGATCGTACAATGAGCAGTTCTTC. Protein translation: CASSESVAGGSYNEQFF.